These 8 T cell receptor beta chains were sequenced from one sample in a study of shared clonotypes between healthy human individuals. Assay: immunoSEQ multiplex PCR; the TCRdb copy retains only in-frame clones and omits some. The sample lists over a million clones; nearly 99% were seen once. Sequencing input: naive CD4+ T cells sorted from blood. The subset: CD45RA+ positively selected. These receptors originate from a man aged 30-40 years in good health.

J is TRBJ2-6 and V is TRBV7-2; D call uncertain. Trimming stripped 0 bases from V and 4 bases from J, with 4 bases between. This CDR3 spans 14 amino acids. Germline V gene lookup returns CDR1 SGHTA and CDR2 FQGNSA. The CDR3 region is CASSLATGANVLTF. The CDR3, as DNA: TGTGCCAGCAGCTTAGCTACCGGGGCCAACGTCCTGACTTTC.

The chain employs TRBV18 and TRBJ2-1; TRBD2 aligns across 7 bases. J was trimmed by 2 bases and V by 5 bases; bases with no gene match: 12. The germline V gene encodes CDR1 KGHSH and CDR2 LQKENI. This CDR3 comprises 17 residues. The CDR3 DNA reads TGTGCCAGCTCAGTTAGGGTTGCTAGCGGAGCCTACAATGAGCAGTTCTTC. Translation gives CASSVRVASGAYNEQFF.

The V gene is TRBV6-4, the J gene TRBJ2-7, with 7 bases matching TRBD2. The CDR3 length is 13 residues. Germline assignment: CDR1 MRHNA and CDR2 SNTAGT. The ends lost 6 bases at V and 6 bases at J; junction bases unmatched: 8. CDR3 in DNA: TGTGCCAGCAGCCCCACTCGCGGGAGCGAGCAGTACTTC. It translates to CASSPTRGSEQYF.

The chain links TRBV18 to TRBJ2-3, with 9 bases lining up with TRBD2. Germline V gene sequence: CDR1 KGHSH, CDR2 LQKENI. Trimming cost V 0 bases and J 4 bases; bases outside gene matches: 2. The CDR3 loop spans 15 amino acids. DNA for the CDR3: TGTGCCAGCTCACCACCGGGCGGGAGGGCAGATACGCAGTATTTT. Encoded protein: CASSPPGGRADTQYF.

The chain combines TRBV15 with TRBJ2-7, with TRBD2 matching 7 bases. Germline V gene data show CDR1 as LNHNV and CDR2 as YYDKDF (reference sequence). V lost 1 base, J lost 0 bases, and 9 bases stayed unmatched. The CDR3 is made up of 17 amino acids. The CDR3 sequence is CATSRGPSSGNSYEQYF. CDR3 DNA sequence: TGTGCCACCAGCAGAGGCCCCTCTAGCGGAAACTCCTACGAGCAGTACTTC.

The rearrangement uses TRBV5-6 and TRBJ1-5; D is undetermined. Germline loops: CDR1 SGHDT, CDR2 YYEEEE. The V and J ends lost 2 bases and 7 bases respectively, with 10 bases between them. The CDR3 runs to 13 residues. The CDR3 nucleotides read TGTGCCAGCAGCTTTATCGGACGGCAGCCCCAGCATTTT. Translated: CASSFIGRQPQHF. Looking up the rest from reference TRBV5-6 and TRBJ1-5 gives the full variable domain: DAGVTQSPTHLIKTRGQQVTLRCSPKSGHDTVSWYQQALGQGPQFIFQYYEEEERQRGNFPDRFSGHQFPNYSSELNVNALLLGDSALYLCASSFIGRQPQHFGDGTRLSIL.

Worth noting for this clone: The sample holds other DNA sequences that translate to the same CDR3. The CDR3 here is CASSPGQNYGYTF. The CDR3 DNA follows: TGCGCCAGCAGCCCGGGACAAAACTATGGCTACACCTTC. This chain connects TRBV5-1 to TRBJ1-2, with a weak D call TRBD1 (6 bases). The length of the CDR3 is 13 residues. The ends were cut back, 4 bases at V and 2 bases at J, with 9 bases in the middle. Looked up from germline, CDR1 is SGHRS and CDR2 is YFSETQ.

The rearrangement uses TRBV7-6 and TRBJ2-5; 8 bases are a match to TRBD2. J lost 6 bases, V lost 4 bases, and 10 bases had no gene match. The CDR3 runs 15 residues. The V gene's germline CDR1 is SGHVS and CDR2 FNYEAQ. The CDR3 bases are TGTGCCAGCAGCTCCACCCAAAATAGCGGGAAGACCCAGTACTTC. This translates into CASSSTQNSGKTQYF.